This T cell receptor (beta chain) was found in a study of T cells in Graves' hyperthyroidism and ophthalmopathy. Study overall: Peripheral blood specimens were obtained at initial diagnosis, prior to any treatment.

Exclusion followed for patients with uncontrolled infection, other autoimmune disease, pregnancy or lactation. Source material for PBMCs was over 8 ml fresh peripheral blood. Notes on this clonotype: A single base separates this from a much larger clone, so it may be a read error.

Regions amplified from RNA transcripts were the TCR beta CDR3 regions. A first-round RT-PCR of the TCR CDR3 used the HTBI primer set. TCRdb reprocessed the multiplex PCR reads via MiXCR and lists one record per CDR3 protein. This sample has about 340,000 distinct CDR3 sequences, with around a fifth found just once. With 4 bases clipped from V and 9 bases from J, the junction kept 12 bases outside the gene matches. The V gene's germline CDR1 is SGHAT and CDR2 FQNNGV. The CDR3 spans 15 residues. The sample comprised blood. This receptor was taken from a woman aged 45-60 years with Graves' hyperthyroidism. The chain is built from TRBV11-2 and TRBJ2-1; 7 bases match TRBD1. The CDR3 coding sequence is TGTGCCAGCAGCTACATGGGGACAGAAGCGATTGAGCAGTTCTTC. Translation gives CASSYMGTEAIEQFF.